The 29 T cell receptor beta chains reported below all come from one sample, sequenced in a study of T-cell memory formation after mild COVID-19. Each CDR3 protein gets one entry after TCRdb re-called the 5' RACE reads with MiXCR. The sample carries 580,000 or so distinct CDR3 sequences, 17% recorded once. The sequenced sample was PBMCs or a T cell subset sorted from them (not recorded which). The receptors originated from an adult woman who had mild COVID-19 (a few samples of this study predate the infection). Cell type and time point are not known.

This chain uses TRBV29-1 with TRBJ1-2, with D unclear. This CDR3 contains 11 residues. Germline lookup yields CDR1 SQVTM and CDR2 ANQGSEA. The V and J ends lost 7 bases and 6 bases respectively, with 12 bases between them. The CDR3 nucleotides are TGCAGCGCCCCCCTCGTCAATGGCTACACCTTC. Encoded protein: CSAPLVNGYTF. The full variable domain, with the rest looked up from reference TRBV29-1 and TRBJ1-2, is SAVISQKPSRDICQRGTSLTIQCQVDSQVTMMFWYRQQPGQSLTLIATANQGSEATYESGFVIDKFPISRPNLTFSTLTVSNMSPEDSSIYLCSAPLVNGYTFGSGTRLTVV.

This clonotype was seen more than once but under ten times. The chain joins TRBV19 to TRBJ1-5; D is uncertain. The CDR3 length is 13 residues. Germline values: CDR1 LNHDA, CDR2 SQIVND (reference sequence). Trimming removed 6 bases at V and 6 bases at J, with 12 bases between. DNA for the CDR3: TGTGCCAGTAGCCATGTCCTGTCTCAGCCCCAGCATTTT. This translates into CASSHVLSQPQHF.

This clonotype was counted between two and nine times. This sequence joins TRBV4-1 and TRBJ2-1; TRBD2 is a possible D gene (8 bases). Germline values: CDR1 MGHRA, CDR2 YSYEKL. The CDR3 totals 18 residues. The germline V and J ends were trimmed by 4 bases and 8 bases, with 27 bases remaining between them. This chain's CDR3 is CASSPGGTQGMGSDEQFF. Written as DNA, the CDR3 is TGCGCCAGCAGCCCGGGGGGGACACAGGGGATGGGTAGCGATGAGCAGTTCTTC.

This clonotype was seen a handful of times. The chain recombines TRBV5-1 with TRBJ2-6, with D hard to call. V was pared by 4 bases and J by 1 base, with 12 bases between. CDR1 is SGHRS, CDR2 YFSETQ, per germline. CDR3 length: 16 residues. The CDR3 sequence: CASSILESSGANVLTF. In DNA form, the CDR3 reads TGCGCCAGCAGCATCCTGGAGAGTTCTGGGGCCAACGTCCTGACTTTC.

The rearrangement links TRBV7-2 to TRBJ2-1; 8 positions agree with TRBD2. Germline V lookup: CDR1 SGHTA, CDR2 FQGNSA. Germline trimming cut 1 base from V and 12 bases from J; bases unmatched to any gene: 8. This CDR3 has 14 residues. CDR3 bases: TGTGCCAGCAGCTTAGGGTGGGTGGCGGGGGGGCAGTTCTTC. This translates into CASSLGWVAGGQFF.

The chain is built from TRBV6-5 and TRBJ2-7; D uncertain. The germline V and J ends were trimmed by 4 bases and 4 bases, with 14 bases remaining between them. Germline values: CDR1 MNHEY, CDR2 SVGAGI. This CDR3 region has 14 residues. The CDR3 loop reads CASSWASSPYEQYF. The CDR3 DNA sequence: TGTGCCAGCAGTTGGGCGTCCTCTCCGTACGAGCAGTACTTC.

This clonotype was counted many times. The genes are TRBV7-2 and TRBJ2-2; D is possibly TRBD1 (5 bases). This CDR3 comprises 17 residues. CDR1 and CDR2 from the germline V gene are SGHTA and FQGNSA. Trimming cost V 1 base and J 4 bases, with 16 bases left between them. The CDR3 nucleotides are TGTGCCAGCAGCTTAGAAGGGGCTAGTGTGGGCACCGGGGAGCTGTTTTTT. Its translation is CASSLEGASVGTGELFF.

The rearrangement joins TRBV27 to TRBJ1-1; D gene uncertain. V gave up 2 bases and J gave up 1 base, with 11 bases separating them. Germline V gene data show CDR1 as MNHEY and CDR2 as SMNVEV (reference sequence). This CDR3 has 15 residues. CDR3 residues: CASSLRSGKNTEAFF. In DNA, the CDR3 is TGTGCCAGCAGTTTAAGGAGTGGGAAGAACACTGAAGCTTTCTTT.

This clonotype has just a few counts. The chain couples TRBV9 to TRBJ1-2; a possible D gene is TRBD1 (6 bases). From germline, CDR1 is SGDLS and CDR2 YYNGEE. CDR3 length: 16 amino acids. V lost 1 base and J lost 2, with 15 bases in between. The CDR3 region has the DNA TGTGCCAGCAGCGTAAGTGGCGGGCAGGGGAACTATGGCTACACCTTC. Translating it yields CASSVSGGQGNYGYTF.

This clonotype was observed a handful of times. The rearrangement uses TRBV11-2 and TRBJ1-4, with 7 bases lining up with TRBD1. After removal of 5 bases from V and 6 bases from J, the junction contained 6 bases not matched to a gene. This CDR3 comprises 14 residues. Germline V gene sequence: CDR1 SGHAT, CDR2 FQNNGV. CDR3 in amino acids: CASSPGQWDEKLFF. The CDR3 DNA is TGTGCCAGCAGCCCGGGACAGTGGGATGAAAAACTGTTTTTT.

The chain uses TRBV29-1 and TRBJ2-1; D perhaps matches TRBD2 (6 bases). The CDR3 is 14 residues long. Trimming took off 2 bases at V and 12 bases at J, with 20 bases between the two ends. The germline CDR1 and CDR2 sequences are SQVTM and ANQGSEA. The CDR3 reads CSVEPGTLLFGQFF. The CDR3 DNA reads TGCAGCGTTGAACCCGGGACTTTGCTGTTTGGGCAGTTCTTC.

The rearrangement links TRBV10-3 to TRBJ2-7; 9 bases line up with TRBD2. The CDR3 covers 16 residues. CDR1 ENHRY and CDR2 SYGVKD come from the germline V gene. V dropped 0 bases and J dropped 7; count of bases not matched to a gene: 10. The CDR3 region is CAISESNGLAGPEQYF. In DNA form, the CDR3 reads TGTGCCATCAGTGAGTCTAACGGCCTAGCGGGACCAGAGCAGTACTTC.

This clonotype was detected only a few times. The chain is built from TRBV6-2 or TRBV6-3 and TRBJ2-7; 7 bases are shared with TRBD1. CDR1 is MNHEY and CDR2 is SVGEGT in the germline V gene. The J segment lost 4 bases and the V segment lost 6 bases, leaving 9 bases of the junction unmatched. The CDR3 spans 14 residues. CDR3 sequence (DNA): TGTGCCAGCAGAGCGACAGGGAGTAGGTACGAGCAGTACTTC. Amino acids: CASRATGSRYEQYF.

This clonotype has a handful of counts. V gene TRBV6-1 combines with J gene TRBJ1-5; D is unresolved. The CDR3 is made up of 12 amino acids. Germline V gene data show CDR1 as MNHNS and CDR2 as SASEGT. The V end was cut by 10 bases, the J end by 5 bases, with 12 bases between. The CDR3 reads CAINTGDQPQHF. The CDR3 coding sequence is TGTGCCATAAACACGGGAGATCAGCCCCAGCATTTT.

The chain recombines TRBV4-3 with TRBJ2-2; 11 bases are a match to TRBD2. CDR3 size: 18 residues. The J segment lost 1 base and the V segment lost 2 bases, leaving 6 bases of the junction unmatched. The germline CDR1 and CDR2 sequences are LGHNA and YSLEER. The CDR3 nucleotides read TGCGCCAGCAGCCAATCTTTCCTAGCGGGAGGGAACACCGGGGAGCTGTTTTTT. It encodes CASSQSFLAGGNTGELFF.

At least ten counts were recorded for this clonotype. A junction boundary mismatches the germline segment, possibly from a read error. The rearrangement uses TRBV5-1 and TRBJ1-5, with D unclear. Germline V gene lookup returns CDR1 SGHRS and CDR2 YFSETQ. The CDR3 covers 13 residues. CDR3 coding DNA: TGTGCCAGCAGCTTAACGGGCAATCAGCCCCAGCATTTT. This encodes CASSLTGNQPQHF.

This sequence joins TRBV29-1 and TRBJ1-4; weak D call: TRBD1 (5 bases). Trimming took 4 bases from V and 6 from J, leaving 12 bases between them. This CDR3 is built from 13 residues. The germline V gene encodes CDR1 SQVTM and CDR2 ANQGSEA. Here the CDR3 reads CSVGSGLDEKLFF. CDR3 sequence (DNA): TGCAGCGTTGGTTCAGGGTTAGATGAAAAACTGTTTTTT.

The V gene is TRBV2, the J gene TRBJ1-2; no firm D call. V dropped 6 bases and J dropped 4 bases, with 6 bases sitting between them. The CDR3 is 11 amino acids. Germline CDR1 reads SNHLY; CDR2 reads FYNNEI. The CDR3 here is CASREAYGYTF. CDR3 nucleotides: TGTGCCAGCAGGGAGGCCTATGGCTACACCTTC.

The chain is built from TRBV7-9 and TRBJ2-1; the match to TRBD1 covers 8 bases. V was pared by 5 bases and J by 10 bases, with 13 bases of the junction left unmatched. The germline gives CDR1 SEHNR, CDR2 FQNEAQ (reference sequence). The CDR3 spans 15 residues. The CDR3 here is CASSRTRQGSEEQFF. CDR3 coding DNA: TGTGCCAGCAGCCGCACGAGACAGGGGTCGGAGGAGCAGTTCTTC.

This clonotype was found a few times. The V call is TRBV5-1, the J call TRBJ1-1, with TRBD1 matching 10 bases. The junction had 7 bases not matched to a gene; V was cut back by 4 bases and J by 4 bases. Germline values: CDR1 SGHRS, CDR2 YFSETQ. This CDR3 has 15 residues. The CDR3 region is CASSPRTGGFTEAFF. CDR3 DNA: TGCGCCAGCAGCCCACGGACAGGGGGGTTCACTGAAGCTTTCTTT.

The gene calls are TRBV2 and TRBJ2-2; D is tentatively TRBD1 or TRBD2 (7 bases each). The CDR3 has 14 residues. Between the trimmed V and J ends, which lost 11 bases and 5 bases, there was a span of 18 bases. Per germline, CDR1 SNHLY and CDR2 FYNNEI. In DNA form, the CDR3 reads TGTGCCGGGGGGGAGGGGGCGAGGACCGGGGAGCTGTTTTTT. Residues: CAGGEGARTGELFF.

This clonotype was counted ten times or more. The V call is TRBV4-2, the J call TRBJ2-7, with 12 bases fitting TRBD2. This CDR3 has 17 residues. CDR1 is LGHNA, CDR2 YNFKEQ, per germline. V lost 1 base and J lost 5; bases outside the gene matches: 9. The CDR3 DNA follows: TGTGCCAGCAGCCAAGTACTACTGACTAGCGGGAGCCACGAGCAGTACTTC. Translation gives CASSQVLLTSGSHEQYF.

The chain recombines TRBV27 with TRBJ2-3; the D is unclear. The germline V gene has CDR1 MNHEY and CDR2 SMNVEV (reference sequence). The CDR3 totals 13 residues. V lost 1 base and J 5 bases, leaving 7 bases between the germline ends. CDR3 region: CASSLLGIDTQYF. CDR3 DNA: TGTGCCAGCAGTTTATTGGGGATAGATACGCAGTATTTT.

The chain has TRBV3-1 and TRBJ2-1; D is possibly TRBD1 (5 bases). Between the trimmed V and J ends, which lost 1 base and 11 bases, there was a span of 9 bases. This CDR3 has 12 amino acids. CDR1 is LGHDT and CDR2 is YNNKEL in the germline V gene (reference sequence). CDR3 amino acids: CASSQAPDKQFF. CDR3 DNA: TGTGCCAGCAGCCAAGCACCGGACAAGCAGTTCTTC.

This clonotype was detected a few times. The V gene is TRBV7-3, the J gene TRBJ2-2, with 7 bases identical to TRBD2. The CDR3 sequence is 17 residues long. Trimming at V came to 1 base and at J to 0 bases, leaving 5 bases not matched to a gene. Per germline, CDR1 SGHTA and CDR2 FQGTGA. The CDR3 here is CASSLSGGMTNTGELFF. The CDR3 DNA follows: TGTGCCAGCAGCTTAAGCGGGGGTATGACGAACACCGGGGAGCTGTTTTTT.

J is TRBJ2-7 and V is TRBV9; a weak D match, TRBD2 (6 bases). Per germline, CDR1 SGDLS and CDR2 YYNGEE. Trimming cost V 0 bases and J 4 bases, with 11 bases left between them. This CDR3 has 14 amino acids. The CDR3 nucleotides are TGTGCCAGCAGCGTAGAAGGTCGGGGGTACGAGCAGTACTTC. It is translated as CASSVEGRGYEQYF.

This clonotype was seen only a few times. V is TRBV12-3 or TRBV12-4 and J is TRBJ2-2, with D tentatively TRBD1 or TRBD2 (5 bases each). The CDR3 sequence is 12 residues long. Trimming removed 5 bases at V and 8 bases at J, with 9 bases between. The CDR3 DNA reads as TGTGCCAGCAGTCCCTGGGGGGGGGAGCTGTTTTTT. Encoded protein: CASSPWGGELFF.

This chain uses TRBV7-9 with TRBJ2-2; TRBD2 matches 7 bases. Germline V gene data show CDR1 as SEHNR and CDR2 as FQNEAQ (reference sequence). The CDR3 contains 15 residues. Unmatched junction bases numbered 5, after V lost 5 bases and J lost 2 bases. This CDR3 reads CASSTRLANTGELFF. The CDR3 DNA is TGTGCCAGCAGCACCCGACTAGCAAACACCGGGGAGCTGTTTTTT.

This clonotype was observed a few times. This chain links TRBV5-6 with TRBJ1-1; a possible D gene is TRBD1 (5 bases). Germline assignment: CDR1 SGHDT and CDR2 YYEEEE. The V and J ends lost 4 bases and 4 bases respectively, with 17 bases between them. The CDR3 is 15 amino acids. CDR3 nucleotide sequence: TGTGCCAGCAGCCCGGGACCTCGGATGGGCACTGAAGCTTTCTTT. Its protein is CASSPGPRMGTEAFF.